This T cell receptor beta chain emerged from a study of control samples from healthy donors and cancer patients (dated by TCRdb to 2018 to 2020). This clone showed up just once. Its antigen is still unknown. No base qualities exist here, and no much larger clone lies one base off it. Library generation was performed with the immunoSEQ multiplex PCR assay. Here the immuneACCESS table is served through TCRdb, limited to in-frame sequences with V and J called. Missing clones are a known gap in these copies; in checked studies unresolved V genes cover under half, and the rest lacks a known reason. The sample yields 95,000 to 150,000 clones; approximately 89% were counted once. Less than 3.5% of the sample belongs to the ten largest clones. The sequence derives from a man in his forties in good health. Specimen: blood.

The encoded CDR3 is CASSQVLRDFLETQYF. The nucleotide sequence is TGTGCCAGCAGCCAAGTGCTTAGGGACTTCCTAGAGACCCAGTACTTC. The sequence joins TRBV4-2 to TRBJ2-5, and possibly TRBD2, on 6 matching bases. There are 16 amino acids in the CDR3, from cysteine to phenylalanine inclusive. Only CDR3 DNA is held: 48 bases, read in frame from base 1. Per the germline V gene, LGHNA is the CDR1 and YNFKEQ is the CDR2. Trimming at the junction amounts to 1 base on V and 4 bases on J, and the germline ends lie 16 bases apart.